The 18 T cell receptor beta chains below were found in one sample sequenced in a study of OX40 agonist ivuxolimab in advanced cancers. The method was the immunoSEQ multiplex PCR assay. What TCRdb holds here is the immuneACCESS table cut down to in-frame rearrangements. Part of the clones is not present; checked against another copy, under half of the missing clones reflect an unresolved V gene, and the others are unexplained. The sample contains 40,000 to 50,000 clones, 82% of them found a single time. About 1.8% of the sample comes from the top ten. Sample: CD4+ or CD8+ T cells sorted from blood, taken in a trial of the OX40 agonist ivuxolimab. These receptors were collected from an adult with an advanced solid tumor such as melanoma, head and neck, liver or kidney cancer.

This chain links TRBV27 with TRBJ2-2; D is perhaps TRBD1 or TRBD2 (5 bases each). V lost 6 bases, J lost 5 bases, and 13 bases lay in between. Germline assignment: CDR1 MNHEY and CDR2 SMNVEV (reference sequence). The CDR3 consists of 14 residues. This CDR3 is CASRGRGRTGELFF. CDR3 DNA: TGTGCCAGCAGGGGACGGGGAAGGACCGGGGAGCTGTTTTTT.

This chain joins TRBV7-2 and TRBJ2-7; D may be TRBD1 (5 bases). The CDR3 loop spans 16 amino acids. Germline V lookup: CDR1 SGHTA, CDR2 FQGNSA. Trimming stripped 5 bases from V and 3 bases from J, with 20 bases between. The CDR3 here is CASSHESGNFGYEQYF. Written as DNA, the CDR3 is TGTGCCAGCAGCCACGAATCAGGGAATTTCGGCTACGAGCAGTACTTC.

The chain combines TRBV5-6 with TRBJ2-5; 7 bases line up with TRBD1. Per the germline V gene, CDR1 is SGHDT and CDR2 is YYEEEE. The V segment lost 2 bases and the J segment 3 bases; nucleotides outside the gene matches: 7. This CDR3 has 15 amino acids. The DNA for the CDR3 is TGTGCCAGCAGCTTAGACAGGGATCAAAAAGAGACCCAGTACTTC. Translated: CASSLDRDQKETQYF.

This clone showed up just once. The chain uses TRBV18 and TRBJ2-5; D is unresolved. Germline CDR1 reads KGHSH; CDR2 reads LQKENI. This CDR3 region has 12 residues. V was pared by 1 base and J by 4 bases, with 4 bases between. The CDR3 DNA follows: TGTGCCAGCTCACCACAAACAGAGACCCAGTACTTC. Its translation is CASSPQTETQYF.

The chain has TRBV2 and TRBJ2-3, with TRBD2 as a possible D gene (7 bases). The V and J ends lost 4 bases and 2 bases respectively, with 13 bases between them. Per the germline V gene, CDR1 is SNHLY and CDR2 is FYNNEI. CDR3 length: 15 residues. CDR3 amino acids: CASSGLGGHTDTQYF. The CDR3 bases are TGTGCCAGCAGTGGTTTGGGGGGGCACACAGATACGCAGTATTTT.

By share, this clone counts as medium-sized. The rearrangement links TRBV6-5 to TRBJ2-7, with 12 nucleotides matching TRBD1. There are 14 residues in the CDR3. With 8 bases clipped from V and 6 bases from J, the junction kept 8 bases outside the gene matches. Germline CDR1 MNHEY, CDR2 SVGAGI. CDR3 residues: CASSTRDRGPEQYF. Written as DNA, the CDR3 is TGTGCCAGCTCCACCCGGGACAGGGGGCCCGAGCAGTACTTC.

The CDR3 nucleotides are TGTGCCTGGAGCCTTGGACTTAGAGGTCAGCCCCAGCATTTT. As protein: CAWSLGLRGQPQHF. The chain is built from TRBV30 and TRBJ1-5; D is unresolved. Per germline, CDR1 GTSNPN and CDR2 SVGIG (reference sequence). The CDR3 spans 14 residues. V lost 3 bases to trimming and J lost 6 bases, with 15 bases between them.

The chain carries TRBV19 and TRBJ2-7, with unresolved D. CDR3 size: 12 residues. Germline V gene sequence: CDR1 LNHDA, CDR2 SQIVND (reference sequence). The V and J ends lost 4 bases and 6 bases respectively, with 10 bases between them. The CDR3 is CASSRKGSEQYF. CDR3 DNA sequence: TGTGCCAGTAGTAGGAAAGGGTCCGAGCAGTACTTC.

This sequence joins TRBV2 and TRBJ2-7; a weak D match, TRBD1 (6 bases). The CDR3 contains 13 residues. Germline V lookup: CDR1 SNHLY, CDR2 FYNNEI. Trimming pared 8 bases from V and 2 bases from J, leaving 13 bases between. CDR3 in DNA: TGTGCCAGCCGACAGGACGAACCCTACGAGCAGTACTTC. This gives the protein CASRQDEPYEQYF.

The chain combines TRBV6-1 with TRBJ1-4, with D perhaps TRBD1 (5 bases). Germline-derived CDR1 and CDR2 are MNHNS and SASEGT. V lost 6 bases and J 5 bases, leaving 13 bases between the germline ends. The CDR3 length is 14 residues. This chain's CDR3 is CASRSGTVNEKLFF. CDR3 bases: TGTGCCAGCAGGAGTGGGACCGTCAATGAAAAACTGTTTTTT.

The V and J genes are TRBV4-2 and TRBJ2-6, with 9 bases identical to TRBD1. The CDR3 is made up of 18 amino acids. Germline CDR1 reads LGHNA; CDR2 reads YNFKEQ. J lost 2 bases, V lost 2 bases, and 7 bases had no gene match. CDR3 in DNA: TGTGCCAGCAGCCAAATAGGACAGGGGAAGACTGGGGCCAACGTCCTGACTTTC. Translating it yields CASSQIGQGKTGANVLTF.

The rearrangement links TRBV28 to TRBJ1-1; D uncertain. This CDR3 has 13 amino acids. CDR1 is MDHEN and CDR2 is SYDVKM in the germline V gene. With 2 bases removed from V and 0 bases from J, the gap between germline ends came to 4 bases. CDR3 in DNA: TGTGCCAGCAGTTTAAGTGTGAACACTGAAGCTTTCTTT. This sequence encodes CASSLSVNTEAFF.

The V and J genes are TRBV10-3 and TRBJ2-1; D is unclear. CDR3 length: 14 residues. Germline V gives CDR1 ENHRY, CDR2 SYGVKD. V was clipped by 0 bases and J by 8 bases, with 11 bases between them. Here the CDR3 reads CAISESRSGHEQFF. CDR3 DNA: TGTGCCATCAGTGAGTCTAGGAGTGGCCATGAGCAGTTCTTC.

The chain has TRBV19 and TRBJ1-1; D not certain. Germline V gene lookup returns CDR1 LNHDA and CDR2 SQIVND (reference sequence). This CDR3 is built from 18 residues. V was trimmed by 2 bases and J by 1 base, leaving 20 bases between them. DNA of the CDR3: TGTGCCAGTAGTATACGCCAGAGTTCCGTACACAAGAACACTGAAGCTTTCTTT. Its translation: CASSIRQSSVHKNTEAFF.

J is TRBJ2-5 and V is TRBV6-1, with 9 nucleotides matching TRBD2. This CDR3 is 15 amino acids long. V gave up 5 bases and J gave up 2 bases; unmatched junction bases: 6. Germline lookup yields CDR1 MNHNS and CDR2 SASEGT. The CDR3 region has the DNA TGTGCCAGCAGTTTTTCAGCGGGGGGACAAGAGACCCAGTACTTC. This sequence encodes CASSFSAGGQETQYF.

V usage is TRBV5-5 and J usage is TRBJ1-6; 8 nucleotides line up with TRBD1. This CDR3 region has 15 residues. V trimming: 1 base; J trimming: 6 bases; junction bases outside the gene matches: 3. CDR1 is SGHKS and CDR2 is YYEKEE in the germline V gene (reference sequence). The CDR3 reads CASSLSTGGNSPLHF. The DNA for the CDR3 is TGTGCCAGCAGCTTGAGTACAGGGGGTAATTCACCCCTCCACTTT.

This sequence joins TRBV30 and TRBJ1-2; D perhaps matches TRBD1 (5 bases). This CDR3 contains 15 residues. V was shortened by 4 bases and J by 0 bases, with 15 bases between the two germline ends. Germline loops: CDR1 GTSNPN, CDR2 SVGIG (reference sequence). The chain's CDR3 is CAWNQGGLANYGYTF. In nucleotides, the CDR3 is TGTGCCTGGAACCAGGGCGGGTTAGCTAACTATGGCTACACCTTC.

The chain has TRBV10-3 and TRBJ1-1, with TRBD1 as a possible D gene (5 bases). There are 13 residues in the CDR3. V was clipped by 8 bases and J by 1 base, with 11 bases between them. Germline V gene sequence: CDR1 ENHRY, CDR2 SYGVKD. The CDR3 bases are TGTGCCATCGGCAGGGAGGGGAACACTGAAGCTTTCTTT. Amino acids: CAIGREGNTEAFF.